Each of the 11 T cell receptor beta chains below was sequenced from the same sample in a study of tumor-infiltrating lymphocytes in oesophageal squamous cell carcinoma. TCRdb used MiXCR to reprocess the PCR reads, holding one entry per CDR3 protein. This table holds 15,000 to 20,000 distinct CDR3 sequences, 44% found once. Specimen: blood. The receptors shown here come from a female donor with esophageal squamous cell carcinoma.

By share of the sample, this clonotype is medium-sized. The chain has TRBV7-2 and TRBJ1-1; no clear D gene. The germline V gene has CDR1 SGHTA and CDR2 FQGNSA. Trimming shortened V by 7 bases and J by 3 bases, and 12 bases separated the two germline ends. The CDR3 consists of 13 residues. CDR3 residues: CASTSYYDTEAFF. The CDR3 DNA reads TGTGCCAGCACCAGCTATTATGACACTGAAGCTTTCTTT.

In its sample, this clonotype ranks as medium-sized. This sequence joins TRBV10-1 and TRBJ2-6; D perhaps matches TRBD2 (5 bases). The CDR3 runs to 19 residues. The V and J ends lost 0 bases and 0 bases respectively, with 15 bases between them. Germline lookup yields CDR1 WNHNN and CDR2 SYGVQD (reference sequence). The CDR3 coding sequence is TGCGCCAGCAGTGAGTCACGGGATACCCCGATCTCTGGGGCCAACGTCCTGACTTTC. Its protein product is CASSESRDTPISGANVLTF.

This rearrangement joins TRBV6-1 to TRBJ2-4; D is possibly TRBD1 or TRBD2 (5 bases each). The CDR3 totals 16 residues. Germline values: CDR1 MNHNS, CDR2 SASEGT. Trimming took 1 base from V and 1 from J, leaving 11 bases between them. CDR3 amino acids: CASSEEVWGAKNIQYF. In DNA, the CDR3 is TGTGCCAGCAGTGAAGAGGTATGGGGGGCCAAAAACATTCAGTACTTC.

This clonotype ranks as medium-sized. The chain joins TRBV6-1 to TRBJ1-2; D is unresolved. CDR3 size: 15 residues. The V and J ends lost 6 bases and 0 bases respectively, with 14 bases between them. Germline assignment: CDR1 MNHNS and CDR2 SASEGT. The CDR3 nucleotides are TGTGCCAGCAGCCCAACAGTAGTGACTAACTATGGCTACACCTTC. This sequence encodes CASSPTVVTNYGYTF.

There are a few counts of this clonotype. The CDR3 here is CASHILRRERKINYGYTF. The CDR3 DNA follows: TGTGCCAGTCATATCCTTCGCAGGGAAAGGAAGATCAACTATGGCTACACCTTC. The chain employs TRBV19 and TRBJ1-2, with a weak D call TRBD1 (5 bases). Germline V CDR1 and CDR2: LNHDA, SQIVND (reference sequence). The CDR3 loop spans 18 amino acids. The V end lost 8 bases, the J end lost 2 bases, and 27 bases lay between the germline ends.

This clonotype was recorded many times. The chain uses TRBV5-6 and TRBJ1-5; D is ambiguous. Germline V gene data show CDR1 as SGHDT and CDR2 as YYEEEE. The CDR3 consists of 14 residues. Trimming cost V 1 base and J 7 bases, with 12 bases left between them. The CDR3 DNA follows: TGTGCCAGCAGCTTGCAGGCTCTTACCCAGCCCCAGCATTTT. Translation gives CASSLQALTQPQHF.

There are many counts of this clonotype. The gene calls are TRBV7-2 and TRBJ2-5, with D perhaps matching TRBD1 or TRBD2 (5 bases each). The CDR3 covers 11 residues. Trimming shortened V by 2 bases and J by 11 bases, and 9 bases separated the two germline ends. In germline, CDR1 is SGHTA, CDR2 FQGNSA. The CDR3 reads CASSLSREQYF. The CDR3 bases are TGTGCCAGCAGCTTAAGCAGGGAGCAGTACTTC.

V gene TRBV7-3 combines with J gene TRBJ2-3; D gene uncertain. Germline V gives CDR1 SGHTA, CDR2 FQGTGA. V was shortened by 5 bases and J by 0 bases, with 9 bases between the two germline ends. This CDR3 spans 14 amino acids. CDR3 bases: TGTGCCAGCAGCCGACGGCACAGCACAGATACGCAGTATTTT. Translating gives CASSRRHSTDTQYF.

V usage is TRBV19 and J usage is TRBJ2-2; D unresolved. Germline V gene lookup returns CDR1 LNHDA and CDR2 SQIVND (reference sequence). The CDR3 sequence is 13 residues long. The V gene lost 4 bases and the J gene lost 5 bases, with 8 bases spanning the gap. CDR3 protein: CASSTRLTGELFF. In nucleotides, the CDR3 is TGTGCCAGTAGTACCAGATTGACCGGGGAGCTGTTTTTT.

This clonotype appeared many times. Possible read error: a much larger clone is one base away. DNA for the CDR3: TGTGCCACCAGCTCCACAGGGGTCGATGAGCAGTACTTC. This sequence encodes CATSSTGVDEQYF. The gene calls are TRBV24-1 and TRBJ2-7; TRBD1 matches 7 bases. Germline CDR1 is KGHDR and CDR2 is SFDVKD. V shed 7 bases, J shed 7 bases, and the junction held 9 bases outside the gene matches. This CDR3 is 13 amino acids long.

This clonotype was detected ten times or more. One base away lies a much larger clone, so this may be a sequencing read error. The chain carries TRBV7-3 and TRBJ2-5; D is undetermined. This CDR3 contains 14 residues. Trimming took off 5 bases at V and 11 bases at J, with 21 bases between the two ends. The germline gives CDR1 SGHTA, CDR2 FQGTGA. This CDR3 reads CASSPYFLGNEQYF. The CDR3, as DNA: TGTGCCAGCAGCCCCTACTTCCTAGGTAATGAGCAGTACTTC.